These 22 T cell receptor beta chains came from one sample sequenced in a study of T-cell memory formation after mild COVID-19. TCRdb re-called the 5' RACE reads with MiXCR, one entry per CDR3 protein. The sample lists approximately 340,000 distinct CDR3 sequences, roughly 15% occurring once. Sequences were obtained from PBMCs or a T cell subset sorted from them (not recorded which). Receptors originate from a man in his late teens or twenties who had mild COVID-19 (a few samples of this study predate the infection). Cell type and time point are not known.

J is TRBJ2-7 and V is TRBV5-1; the D gene could be TRBD1 or TRBD2 (5 bases each). Germline CDR1 is SGHRS and CDR2 is YFSETQ. Trimming took off 2 bases at V and 3 bases at J, with 15 bases between the two ends. The CDR3 runs to 15 residues. CDR3 nucleotide sequence: TGCGCCAGCAGCTTCTGGGGGTTTGGGGTCTACGAGCAGTACTTC. Encoded protein: CASSFWGFGVYEQYF.

In this sample, this clonotype turned up a few times. V is TRBV5-6 and J is TRBJ2-5; D unresolved. This CDR3 contains 14 residues. Trimming pared 2 bases from V and 5 bases from J, leaving 13 bases between. Germline V gene data show CDR1 as SGHDT and CDR2 as YYEEEE. The CDR3 reads CASSFGSVGETQYF. In DNA, the CDR3 is TGTGCCAGCAGCTTCGGATCAGTTGGTGAGACCCAGTACTTC.

The chain recombines TRBV7-9 with TRBJ1-5, with TRBD1 matching 7 bases. Losses at the gene ends were 5 bases for V and 6 bases for J; bases not matched to a gene: 10. CDR1 is SEHNR, CDR2 FQNEAQ, per germline (reference sequence). This CDR3 is built from 15 residues. For the CDR3, the DNA is TGTGCCAGCAGCCAGGATGGGACAGATCGTCAGCCCCAGCATTTT. As protein: CASSQDGTDRQPQHF.

This rearrangement joins TRBV7-2 to TRBJ1-4; D is perhaps TRBD1 (5 bases). Trimming removed 0 bases from V and 8 bases from J, with 13 bases in between. Germline V lookup: CDR1 SGHTA, CDR2 FQGNSA. The CDR3 consists of 15 residues. CDR3 bases: TGTGCCAGCAGCTTAGCGGGGCAACGGGGGGAAAAACTGTTTTTT. Translating gives CASSLAGQRGEKLFF.

The rearrangement uses TRBV28 and TRBJ2-7, with D perhaps TRBD2 (6 bases). Between the trimmed V and J ends, which lost 5 bases and 2 bases, there was a span of 10 bases. This CDR3 contains 13 residues. Germline V gene sequence: CDR1 MDHEN, CDR2 SYDVKM. The CDR3 nucleotides are TGTGCCAGCAGTAGGGGAGGAACCTACGAGCAGTACGTC. It is translated as CASSRGGTYEQYV.

This clonotype was counted between two and nine times. The rearrangement uses TRBV6-2 or TRBV6-3 and TRBJ2-6; tentative D call: TRBD2 (5 bases). With 3 bases removed from V and 4 bases from J, the gap between germline ends came to 13 bases. The CDR3 loop spans 16 amino acids. Per the germline V gene, CDR1 is MNHEY and CDR2 is SVGEGT. The CDR3 DNA reads TGTGCCAGCAGTTATGGAGACGGGGTCGGGGCCAACGTCCTGACTTTC. Amino acid sequence: CASSYGDGVGANVLTF.

V and J are TRBV10-3 and TRBJ2-1, with 8 positions matching TRBD1. CDR1 ENHRY and CDR2 SYGVKD come from the germline V gene. The ends lost 3 bases at V and 9 bases at J; junction bases unmatched: 4. The length of the CDR3 is 13 residues. As DNA, the CDR3 is TGTGCCATCAGTGACAGGGGGCCCGGTGAGCAGTTCTTC. Its translation is CAISDRGPGEQFF.

This clonotype was detected a few times. The chain links TRBV7-3 to TRBJ1-2; TRBD1 agrees at 9 bases. Germline V gene data show CDR1 as SGHTA and CDR2 as FQGTGA. The length of the CDR3 is 16 residues. V lost 0 bases and J lost 6; bases outside the gene matches: 8. DNA for the CDR3: TGTGCCAGCAGCTTAACCTCCGGGACAGGGTTTGATGGCTACACCTTC. This encodes CASSLTSGTGFDGYTF.

This clonotype was found many times. CDR3 DNA sequence: TGCAGTGCCCCATCCCCGAGTGAGCAGTTCTTC. Translated: CSAPSPSEQFF. The V call is TRBV20-1, the J call TRBJ2-1; no definite D call. This CDR3 is 11 amino acids long. The germline gives CDR1 DFQATT, CDR2 SNEGSKA (reference sequence). V lost 6 bases and J 9 bases, leaving 12 bases between the germline ends.

This clonotype occurred a few times. This sequence joins TRBV4-2 and TRBJ1-1; 9 bases are a match to TRBD1. The V gene's germline CDR1 is LGHNA and CDR2 YNFKEQ. The V segment lost 4 bases and the J segment 0 bases; nucleotides outside the gene matches: 6. This CDR3 is 16 amino acids long. CDR3 DNA: TGTGCCAGCAGCCCAAGCGGGACAGGGTTGAACACTGAAGCTTTCTTT. This translates into CASSPSGTGLNTEAFF.

This chain connects TRBV20-1 to TRBJ2-5, with no clear D. Germline values: CDR1 DFQATT, CDR2 SNEGSKA (reference sequence). The germline V and J ends were trimmed by 0 bases and 1 base, with 12 bases remaining between them. The CDR3 has 15 amino acids. CDR3 region: CSARDQRQAQETQYF. As DNA, the CDR3 is TGCAGTGCTAGAGATCAGAGACAAGCCCAAGAGACCCAGTACTTC.

This clonotype was seen repeatedly, ten times or more. The CDR3 protein is CASSYSSTGTDTQYF. CDR3 DNA sequence: TGTGCCAGCAGTTACTCGAGCACTGGCACAGATACGCAGTATTTT. This chain links TRBV6-5 with TRBJ2-3, with D hard to call. Germline V CDR1 and CDR2: MNHEY, SVGAGI. Trimming removed 0 bases from V and 1 base from J, with 8 bases in between. This CDR3 is 15 amino acids long.

This clonotype was seen a few times. The rearrangement uses TRBV7-2 and TRBJ2-4; no reliable D call. Germline V CDR1 and CDR2: SGHTA, FQGNSA. The CDR3 runs to 15 residues. V was trimmed by 4 bases and J by 0 bases, leaving 10 bases between them. For the CDR3, the DNA is TGTGCCAGCAGCTCCCCCGTACTAGCCAAAAACATTCAGTACTTC. This translates into CASSSPVLAKNIQYF.

V is TRBV2 and J is TRBJ1-4; D uncertain. V lost 1 base and J lost 3, with 12 bases in between. CDR1 SNHLY and CDR2 FYNNEI come from the germline V gene. The CDR3 loop spans 16 amino acids. In DNA form, the CDR3 reads TGTGCCAGCAGTGAAGTAGCTGTTGGGCCTAATGAAAAACTGTTTTTT. This codes for CASSEVAVGPNEKLFF.

This clonotype was found many times. The rearrangement uses TRBV9 and TRBJ2-4; D possibly corresponds to TRBD2 (5 bases). Germline V gives CDR1 SGDLS, CDR2 YYNGEE. Trimming cost V 4 bases and J 6 bases, with 14 bases left between them. CDR3 length: 14 residues. The CDR3 DNA reads TGTGCCAGCAGCTCGAGGGTAGTCGGAAACATTCAGTACTTC. It is translated as CASSSRVVGNIQYF.

V usage is TRBV6-5 and J usage is TRBJ2-7; 13 bases fit TRBD2. Germline values: CDR1 MNHEY, CDR2 SVGAGI. This CDR3 region has 16 residues. The V and J ends lost 6 bases and 0 bases, in that order; junction bases with no gene match: 5. The CDR3 here is CASRGLAGLSSYEQYF. CDR3 DNA sequence: TGTGCCAGCAGGGGACTAGCGGGGCTTAGCTCCTACGAGCAGTACTTC.

The chain recombines TRBV6-5 with TRBJ2-7; D possibly uses TRBD1 or TRBD2 (6 bases each). The CDR3 spans 14 residues. CDR1 is MNHEY, CDR2 SVGAGI, per germline. Trimming removed 0 bases at V and 7 bases at J, with 13 bases between. CDR3 coding DNA: TGTGCCAGCAGTTACTCGATGGGGGCGGGGGAGCAGTACTTC. This translates into CASSYSMGAGEQYF.

This clonotype was seen a few times. This chain connects TRBV7-8 to TRBJ2-3; 9 bases map to TRBD2. The CDR3 extends over 14 amino acids. Germline CDR1 SGHVS, CDR2 FQNEAQ. The junction had 7 bases not matched to a gene; V was cut back by 7 bases and J by 5 bases. The DNA of the CDR3 is TGTGCCAGCAAGCGGGGGGAACCGGGAGATACGCAGTATTTT. Encoded protein: CASKRGEPGDTQYF.

The V and J genes are TRBV4-2 and TRBJ2-1; possible D gene TRBD1, 6 bases. The ends were cut back, 5 bases at V and 7 bases at J, with 15 bases in the middle. The CDR3 consists of 14 residues. Per germline, CDR1 LGHNA and CDR2 YNFKEQ. The chain's CDR3 is CASSDFVGANEQFF. DNA for the CDR3: TGTGCCAGCAGCGACTTCGTGGGGGCAAATGAGCAGTTCTTC.

V and J are TRBV7-8 and TRBJ1-2; 8 bases are a match to TRBD1. The CDR3 runs 16 residues. Trimming took 5 bases from V and 4 from J; bases not matched to a gene: 12. The germline gives CDR1 SGHVS, CDR2 FQNEAQ. Here the CDR3 reads CASSPSGGLRGYGYTF. The CDR3 bases are TGTGCCAGCAGCCCTTCAGGGGGCCTTCGTGGCTATGGCTACACCTTC.

This chain connects TRBV18 to TRBJ2-2; perhaps TRBD1 as D (5 bases). Trimming cost V 2 bases and J 4 bases, with 11 bases left between them. CDR3 length equals 15 residues. The germline V gene encodes CDR1 KGHSH and CDR2 LQKENI. DNA of the CDR3: TGTGCCAGCTCACCATACCAGGACACCACCGGGGAGCTGTTTTTT. It codes for CASSPYQDTTGELFF.

V usage is TRBV9 and J usage is TRBJ1-1; D is possibly TRBD1 (5 bases). The germline V gene encodes CDR1 SGDLS and CDR2 YYNGEE. The germline V and J ends were trimmed by 0 bases and 6 bases, with 15 bases remaining between them. The CDR3 sequence is 15 residues long. CDR3 amino acids: CASSVVTGLGSEAFF. In DNA, the CDR3 is TGTGCCAGCAGCGTAGTGACGGGACTTGGCTCTGAAGCTTTCTTT. Variable domain in full (rest from reference TRBV9 and TRBJ1-1): DSGVTQTPKHLITATGQRVTLRCSPRSGDLSVYWYQQSLDQGLQFLIQYYNGEERAKGNILERFSAQQFPDLHSELNLSSLELGDSALYFCASSVVTGLGSEAFFGQGTRLTVV.